One and the same sample provided the 32 T cell receptor beta chains below, sequenced in a study of Ad26.COV2.S vaccination and SARS-CoV-2 variants. Treatment defined: some 19 received Ad26.COV2.S at low or high dose, single or two shots; about 5 received placebo; per-sample allocation not given. Sampling happened 63 days after the first vaccine or placebo injection. Profiling relied on immunoSEQ multiplex PCR, and the TCRdb table lists in-frame clones only, not all of them. The top ten clones hold around 2.5% of a sample with hundreds of thousands of clones, about 91% of them seen once. The material was peripheral blood, obtained in a trial of Ad26.COV2.S vaccine versus placebo. These receptors came from a person between 18 and 65 years old who received the Ad26.COV2.S COVID-19 vaccine or a placebo.

This clone was picked up one time. The chain joins TRBV7-9 to TRBJ1-5, with TRBD1 matching 9 bases. The CDR3 is 16 residues long. Losses at the gene ends were 0 bases for V and 4 bases for J; bases not matched to a gene: 4. CDR1 and CDR2 from the germline V gene are SEHNR and FQNEAQ (reference sequence). CDR3 in DNA: TGTGCCAGCAGCTTAGCTTGGGACAGGGAAAATCAGCCCCAGCATTTT. It yields the protein CASSLAWDRENQPQHF. Looking up the rest from reference TRBV7-9 and TRBJ1-5 gives the full variable domain: DTGVSQNPRHKITKRGQNVTFRCDPISEHNRLYWYRQTLGQGPEFLTYFQNEAQLEKSRLLSDRFSAERPKGSFSTLEIQRTEQGDSAMYLCASSLAWDRENQPQHFGDGTRLSIL.

The chain has TRBV4-1 and TRBJ2-6; either TRBD1 or TRBD2 may supply D (5 bases each). In germline, CDR1 is MGHRA, CDR2 YSYEKL. CDR3 length: 16 residues. The ends were cut back, 7 bases at V and 1 base at J, with 14 bases in the middle. CDR3 sequence reads: CASTPGRGSGANVLTF. The CDR3 DNA reads TGCGCCAGCACTCCGGGACGCGGTTCTGGGGCCAACGTCCTGACTTTC.

Comment on this clone: The sample carries other DNA sequences with the same CDR3. V gene TRBV12-3 or TRBV12-4 combines with J gene TRBJ1-5; D is uncertain. Trimming removed 1 base from V and 4 bases from J, with 2 bases in between. CDR3 length: 12 residues. CDR3 residues: CASSLENQPQHF. For the CDR3, the DNA is TGTGCCAGCAGTTTAGAGAATCAGCCCCAGCATTTT.

J is TRBJ1-2 and V is TRBV6-2 or TRBV6-3; D is unresolved. V lost 4 bases and J lost 4, with 10 bases in between. The CDR3 is 13 residues long. The germline V gene encodes CDR1 MNHEY and CDR2 SVGEGT. Written as DNA, the CDR3 is TGTGCCAGCAGTTTGGCCGGTATCTATGGCTACACCTTC. This translates into CASSLAGIYGYTF.

The chain uses TRBV12-3 or TRBV12-4 and TRBJ1-1; D unresolved. V lost 1 base to trimming and J lost 5 bases, with 8 bases between them. This CDR3 spans 13 amino acids. The CDR3 DNA reads TGTGCCAGCAGTTTAGAGGTGGTAACTGAAGCTTTCTTT. Amino acid sequence: CASSLEVVTEAFF.

In this sample, this clone turned up once. The rearrangement links TRBV6-5 to TRBJ2-1; 7 bases fit TRBD2. J was trimmed by 5 bases and V by 5 bases; bases with no gene match: 6. There are 14 residues in the CDR3. Germline CDR1 reads MNHEY; CDR2 reads SVGAGI. CDR3 nucleotide sequence: TGTGCCAGCAGTAGACTAGCTGTGCACAATGAGCAGTTCTTC. Its protein product is CASSRLAVHNEQFF.

The CDR3 protein is CASSPRGARYYEQYV. In nucleotides, the CDR3 is TGTGCCAGCTCACCGAGGGGGGCTCGCTACTACGAGCAGTACGTC. The gene calls are TRBV18 and TRBJ2-7; D assignment may be TRBD1 or TRBD2 (6 bases each). Trimming removed 3 bases from V and 3 bases from J, with 15 bases in between. Germline V CDR1 and CDR2: KGHSH, LQKENI. The CDR3 length is 15 residues.

The J gene is TRBJ2-5, the V gene TRBV30; D possibly matches TRBD1 or TRBD2 (5 bases each). The CDR3 runs 16 residues. CDR1 GTSNPN and CDR2 SVGIG come from the germline V gene (reference sequence). Trimming removed 5 bases from V and 1 base from J, with 20 bases in between. The DNA of the CDR3 is TGTGCCTGGGGGCTTGATCGACGGGGCCGCCAAGAGACCCAGTACTTC. Amino acids: CAWGLDRRGRQETQYF. Full variable domain (remainder filled in from reference TRBV30 and TRBJ2-5): SQTIHQWPATLVQPVGSPLSLECTVEGTSNPNLYWYRQAAGRGLQLLFYSVGIGQISSEVPQNLSASRPQDRQFILSSKKLLLSDSGFYLCAWGLDRRGRQETQYFGPGTRLLVL.

The rearrangement joins TRBV30 to TRBJ1-3; D is unresolved. The CDR3 spans 13 residues. Germline loops: CDR1 GTSNPN, CDR2 SVGIG (reference sequence). Trimming left V 4 bases short and J 5 bases short, with 12 bases between. CDR3 region: CAWMVAGRNTIYF. The CDR3 DNA reads as TGTGCCTGGATGGTTGCAGGCCGAAACACCATATATTTT.

The chain uses TRBV24-1 and TRBJ2-3; 12 bases agree with TRBD1. Germline loops: CDR1 KGHDR, CDR2 SFDVKD. This CDR3 contains 16 residues. The ends lost 3 bases at V and 3 bases at J; junction bases unmatched: 3. For the CDR3, the DNA is TGTGCCACCAGTGATGGGGACAGGGGGCGGACAGATACGCAGTATTTT. It encodes CATSDGDRGRTDTQYF.

This sequence joins TRBV27 and TRBJ1-5, with D tentatively TRBD1 (5 bases). The germline V gene encodes CDR1 MNHEY and CDR2 SMNVEV (reference sequence). V was shortened by 5 bases and J by 4 bases, with 12 bases between the two germline ends. The CDR3 has 14 residues. The CDR3 DNA reads as TGTGCCAGCAGTGCCTTCGGGGGGAATCAGCCCCAGCATTTT. Protein sequence: CASSAFGGNQPQHF.

The chain recombines TRBV5-6 with TRBJ2-7, with D tentatively TRBD1 (5 bases). Germline V gene lookup returns CDR1 SGHDT and CDR2 YYEEEE. The CDR3 has 14 residues. Trimming removed 4 bases from V and 1 base from J, with 12 bases in between. For the CDR3, the DNA is TGTGCCAGCAGCCTACACCCAGGGTCCTACGAGCAGTACTTC. It specifies CASSLHPGSYEQYF.

The chain carries TRBV27 and TRBJ2-2; the D gene is possibly TRBD1 (5 bases). This CDR3 region has 16 residues. Germline CDR1 and CDR2: MNHEY and SMNVEV (reference sequence). Deletions cut 3 bases from V and 5 bases from J, with 16 bases between. The CDR3 region has the DNA TGTGCCAGCAGTTTTGGGGCAGGGTTGGTGACCGGGGAGCTGTTTTTT. It translates to CASSFGAGLVTGELFF.

The chain has TRBV2 and TRBJ1-1; 7 bases agree with TRBD1. The J segment lost 0 bases and the V segment lost 4 bases, leaving 8 bases of the junction unmatched. Germline V gene sequence: CDR1 SNHLY, CDR2 FYNNEI. This CDR3 has 16 residues. The CDR3 protein is CASSVTGLNLNTEAFF. DNA of the CDR3: TGTGCCAGCAGTGTGACAGGGTTGAACTTGAACACTGAAGCTTTCTTT. The variable domain in full, with the rest retrieved from reference TRBV2 and TRBJ1-1, is EPEVTQTPSHQVTQMGQEVILRCVPISNHLYFYWYRQILGQKVEFLVSFYNNEISEKSEIFDDQFSVERPDGSNFTLKIRSTKLEDSAMYFCASSVTGLNLNTEAFFGQGTRLTVV.

The chain has TRBV6-5 and TRBJ2-5; D unclear. In germline, CDR1 is MNHEY, CDR2 SVGAGI. This CDR3 has 14 residues. The V and J ends lost 5 bases and 13 bases respectively, with 23 bases between them. CDR3 coding DNA: TGTGCCAGCAGTCCTTCCACTGGACCCACGGTTCTGTACTTC. This translates into CASSPSTGPTVLYF.

The rearrangement joins TRBV14 to TRBJ1-5, with a weak D call TRBD1 (6 bases). The V gene's germline CDR1 is SGHDN and CDR2 FVKESK. There are 12 residues in the CDR3. Trimming took off 4 bases at V and 6 bases at J, with 7 bases between the two ends. Here the CDR3 reads CASSLRGQPQHF. CDR3 in DNA: TGTGCCAGCAGCCTCAGGGGTCAGCCCCAGCATTTT.

The gene calls are TRBV7-2 and TRBJ1-2; 10 bases map to TRBD1. The J segment lost 6 bases and the V segment lost 4 bases, leaving 8 bases of the junction unmatched. Germline values: CDR1 SGHTA, CDR2 FQGNSA. The CDR3 consists of 15 residues. CDR3 sequence (DNA): TGTGCCAGCAGCTCCTCCCCGGGACAGGGGAATGGCTACACCTTC. Translating gives CASSSSPGQGNGYTF.

The genes are TRBV5-1 and TRBJ1-2; no firm D call. The V and J ends lost 4 bases and 2 bases respectively, with 9 bases between them. The CDR3 sequence is 13 residues long. Germline CDR1 reads SGHRS; CDR2 reads YFSETQ. The CDR3 is CASSPLDNYGYTF. The CDR3 bases are TGCGCCAGCAGCCCACTGGACAACTATGGCTACACCTTC.

The chain recombines TRBV5-1 with TRBJ2-1; no clear D. The CDR3 has 15 amino acids. V was cut by 1 base and J by 0 bases, with 8 bases left in between. Per germline, CDR1 SGHRS and CDR2 YFSETQ. CDR3: CASSLNSRSYNEQFF. The CDR3 nucleotides read TGCGCCAGCAGCTTGAATAGCCGCTCCTACAATGAGCAGTTCTTC.

This chain joins TRBV6-6 and TRBJ1-1; D is possibly TRBD1 (5 bases). Trimming removed 7 bases at V and 1 base at J, with 10 bases between. The CDR3 extends over 13 amino acids. CDR1 and CDR2 from the germline V gene are MNHNY and SVGAGI (reference sequence). CDR3 protein: CASNWGENTEAFF. The CDR3 DNA sequence: TGTGCCAGCAACTGGGGGGAGAACACTGAAGCTTTCTTT.

The rearrangement uses TRBV7-2 and TRBJ2-1; the match to TRBD2 covers 9 bases. Germline V CDR1 and CDR2: SGHTA, FQGNSA. Trimming at V came to 5 bases and at J to 2 bases, leaving 4 bases not matched to a gene. The CDR3 runs to 15 residues. The CDR3 DNA sequence: TGTGCCAGCAGCGGGGGGACTAGCCCCTACAATGAGCAGTTCTTC. Amino acids: CASSGGTSPYNEQFF. The complete variable domain, with remaining parts taken from reference TRBV7-2 and TRBJ2-1, reads GAGVSQSPSNKVTEKGKDVELRCDPISGHTALYWYRQSLGQGLEFLIYFQGNSAPDKSGLPSDRFSAERTGGSVSTLTIQRTQQEDSAVYLCASSGGTSPYNEQFFGPGTRLTVL.

This chain connects TRBV18 to TRBJ1-1; D gene ambiguous. Trimming stripped 1 base from V and 1 base from J, with 19 bases between. Germline assignment: CDR1 KGHSH and CDR2 LQKENI. The CDR3 has 18 residues. The CDR3: CASSPQGLFPFTNTEAFF. The CDR3 nucleotides are TGTGCCAGCTCACCACAAGGTCTATTCCCTTTTACGAACACTGAAGCTTTCTTT.

The rearrangement uses TRBV15 and TRBJ1-3; D is uncertain. CDR1 is LNHNV and CDR2 is YYDKDF in the germline V gene (reference sequence). CDR3 length: 13 residues. Between the trimmed V and J ends, which lost 6 bases and 2 bases, there was a span of 8 bases. Here the CDR3 reads CATSRAPGNTIYF. CDR3 DNA: TGTGCCACCAGTAGGGCGCCTGGAAACACCATATATTTT. Variable domain in full (rest from reference TRBV15 and TRBJ1-3): DAMVIQNPRYQVTQFGKPVTLSCSQTLNHNVMYWYQQKSSQAPKLLFHYYDKDFNNEADTPDNFQSRRPNTSFCFLDIRSPGLGDTAMYLCATSRAPGNTIYFGEGSWLTVV.

The genes are TRBV6-1 and TRBJ1-1; D not resolved. The CDR3 contains 12 residues. Looked up from germline, CDR1 is MNHNS and CDR2 is SASEGT. V was trimmed by 1 base and J by 13 bases, leaving 13 bases between them. The DNA for the CDR3 is TGTGCCAGCAGTGAAGGGGTTGAATTTGGTTTCTTT. As protein: CASSEGVEFGFF.

The genes are TRBV2 and TRBJ2-5; 11 nucleotides agree with TRBD1. Germline V gene sequence: CDR1 SNHLY, CDR2 FYNNEI. The CDR3 has 15 amino acids. The V gene end was trimmed by 6 bases and the J gene end by 3 bases; junction bases not matched to a gene: 6. Here the CDR3 reads CASRFRTGGEETQYF. The CDR3 DNA is TGTGCCAGCAGGTTCAGGACAGGGGGCGAAGAGACCCAGTACTTC.

This rearrangement joins TRBV6-5 to TRBJ2-7; 8 nucleotides agree with TRBD1. This CDR3 has 14 amino acids. Germline V gene sequence: CDR1 MNHEY, CDR2 SVGAGI. V lost 7 bases to trimming and J lost 1 base; unmatched junction nucleotides: 6. The CDR3 region is CASTPRGQSYEQYF. The DNA of the CDR3 is TGTGCCAGCACACCCAGGGGGCAATCCTACGAGCAGTACTTC.

This chain joins TRBV18 and TRBJ1-5; D perhaps matches TRBD1 (5 bases). Trimming took off 4 bases at V and 5 bases at J, with 18 bases between the two ends. CDR3 length: 16 amino acids. CDR1 and CDR2 (germline): KGHSH, LQKENI. The CDR3 nucleotides are TGTGCCAGCTCACGGGAGGTACGGGGGACGGATCAGCCCCAGCATTTT. Amino acids: CASSREVRGTDQPQHF.

The chain is built from TRBV7-2 and TRBJ2-2; D gene ambiguous. The CDR3 length is 16 residues. The V and J ends lost 3 bases and 0 bases respectively, with 11 bases between them. Germline CDR1 reads SGHTA; CDR2 reads FQGNSA. The CDR3 DNA reads TGTGCCAGCAGCTTTCAAGGGTACGCGAACACCGGGGAGCTGTTTTTT. This sequence encodes CASSFQGYANTGELFF.

The rearrangement links TRBV18 to TRBJ1-1; no clear D gene. The germline CDR1 and CDR2 sequences are KGHSH and LQKENI. The CDR3 has 15 amino acids. V dropped 1 base and J dropped 1 base, with 10 bases sitting between them. CDR3 residues: CASSPLPSGNTEAFF. The CDR3 DNA follows: TGTGCCAGCTCACCACTCCCTTCGGGGAACACTGAAGCTTTCTTT.

The J gene is TRBJ1-4, the V gene TRBV27; D remains unclear. Germline lookup yields CDR1 MNHEY and CDR2 SMNVEV (reference sequence). V was pared by 2 bases and J by 10 bases, with 11 bases between. This CDR3 has 13 amino acids. CDR3 DNA: TGTGCCAGCAGTTTAGACCCCACCCGAAAACTGTTTTTT. It specifies CASSLDPTRKLFF.

CDR3 sequence reads: CASSEGVRNTEAFF. Written as DNA, the CDR3 is TGTGCCAGCAGTGAGGGAGTCAGGAACACTGAAGCTTTCTTT. V is TRBV5-6 and J is TRBJ1-1; no reliable D call. V shed 5 bases and J shed 1 base, with 12 bases lying between them. This CDR3 spans 14 amino acids. The V gene's germline CDR1 is SGHDT and CDR2 YYEEEE.

The chain carries TRBV18 and TRBJ1-1, with 9 bases matching TRBD1. This CDR3 comprises 14 residues. Germline assignment: CDR1 KGHSH and CDR2 LQKENI. V lost 3 bases, J lost 4 bases, and 3 bases stayed unmatched. The CDR3 bases are TGTGCCAGCTCACCGGGACAGGGAGGCACTGAAGCTTTCTTT. Translating it yields CASSPGQGGTEAFF.